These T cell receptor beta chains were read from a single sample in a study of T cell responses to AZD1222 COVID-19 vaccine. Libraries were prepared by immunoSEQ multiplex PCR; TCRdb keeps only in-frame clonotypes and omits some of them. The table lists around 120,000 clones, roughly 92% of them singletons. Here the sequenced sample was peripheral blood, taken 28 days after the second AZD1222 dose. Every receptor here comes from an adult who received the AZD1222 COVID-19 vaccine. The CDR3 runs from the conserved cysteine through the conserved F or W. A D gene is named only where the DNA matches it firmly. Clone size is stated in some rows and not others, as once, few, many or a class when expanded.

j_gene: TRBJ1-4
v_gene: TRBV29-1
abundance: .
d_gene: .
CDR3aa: CSVNTGLGEKLFF
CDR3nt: TGCAGCGTTAATACAGGGCTCGGCGAAAAACTGTTTTTT

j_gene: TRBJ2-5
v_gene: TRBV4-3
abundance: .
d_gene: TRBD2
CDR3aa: CASSREGGSSETQYF
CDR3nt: TGCGCCAGCAGCCGCGAGGGCGGGAGTTCCGAGACCCAGTACTTC

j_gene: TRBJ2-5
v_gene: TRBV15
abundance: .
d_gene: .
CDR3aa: CATSTGGGIQYF
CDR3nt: TGTGCCACCAGCACCGGAGGGGGAATCCAGTACTTC

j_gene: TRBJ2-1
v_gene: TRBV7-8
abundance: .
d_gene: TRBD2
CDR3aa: CASSSPAASGSSYNEQFF
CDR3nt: TGTGCCAGCAGCTCCCCAGCGGCTAGCGGTAGCTCCTACAATGAGCAGTTCTTC

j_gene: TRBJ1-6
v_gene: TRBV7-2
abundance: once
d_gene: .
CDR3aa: CASSLGTGLSGSPLHF
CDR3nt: TGTGCCAGCAGCTTAGGAACAGGGCTTTCAGGTTCACCCCTCCACTTT

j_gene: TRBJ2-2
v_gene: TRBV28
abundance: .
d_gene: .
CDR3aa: CASRGRVAGELFF
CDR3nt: TGTGCCAGCAGGGGCAGGGTCGCCGGGGAGCTGTTTTTT

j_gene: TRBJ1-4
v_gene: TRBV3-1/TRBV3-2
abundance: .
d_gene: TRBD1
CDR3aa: CASSRQGAEKLFF
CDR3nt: TGTGCCAGCAGCCGACAGGGGGCTGAAAAACTGTTTTTT

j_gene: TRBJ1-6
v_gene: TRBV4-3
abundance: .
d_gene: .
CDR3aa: CASSQDEEKPLHF
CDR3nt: TGCGCCAGCAGCCAAGATGAGGAGAAACCCCTCCACTTT

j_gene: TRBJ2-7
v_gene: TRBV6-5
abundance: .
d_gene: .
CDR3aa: CASSWGSAHSYEQYF
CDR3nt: TGTGCCAGCAGTTGGGGGTCCGCACACTCCTACGAGCAGTACTTC

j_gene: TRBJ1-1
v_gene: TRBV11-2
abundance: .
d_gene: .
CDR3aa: CASSLDRVGERTEAFF
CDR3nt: TGTGCCAGCAGCTTAGATCGGGTAGGGGAGAGGACTGAAGCTTTCTTT

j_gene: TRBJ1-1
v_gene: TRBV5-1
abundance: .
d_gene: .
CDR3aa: CASKLAQNTEAFF
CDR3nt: TGCGCCAGCAAACTAGCGCAGAACACTGAAGCTTTCTTT

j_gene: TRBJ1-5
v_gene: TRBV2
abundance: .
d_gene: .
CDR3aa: CASRQPGLWQPQHF
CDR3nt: TGTGCCAGCAGGCAACCGGGGTTGTGGCAGCCCCAGCATTTT

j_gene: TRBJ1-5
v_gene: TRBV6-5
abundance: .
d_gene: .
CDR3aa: CASSYSGGSNQPQHF
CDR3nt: TGTGCCAGCAGTTACTCGGGGGGAAGCAATCAGCCCCAGCATTTT

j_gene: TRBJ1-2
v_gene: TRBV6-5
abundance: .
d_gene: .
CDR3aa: CASRGTQVNYGYTF
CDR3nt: TGTGCCAGCAGGGGAACTCAAGTTAACTATGGCTACACCTTC

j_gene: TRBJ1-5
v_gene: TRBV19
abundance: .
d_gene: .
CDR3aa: CASSMASSEGNQPQHF
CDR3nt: TGTGCCAGTAGTATGGCATCGTCGGAGGGCAATCAGCCCCAGCATTTT

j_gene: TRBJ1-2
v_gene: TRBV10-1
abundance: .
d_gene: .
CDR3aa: CASSDPVYGYTF
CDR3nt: TGCGCCAGCAGTGACCCGGTCTATGGCTACACCTTC

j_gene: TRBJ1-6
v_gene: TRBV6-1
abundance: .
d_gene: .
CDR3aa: CASSVRVQRGNSPLHF
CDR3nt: TGTGCCAGCAGTGTTAGGGTCCAGAGGGGGAATTCACCCCTCCACTTT

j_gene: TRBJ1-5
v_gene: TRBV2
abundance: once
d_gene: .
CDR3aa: CASRSSAGSNQPQHF
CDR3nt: TGTGCCAGCAGATCGTCCGCAGGCAGCAATCAGCCCCAGCATTTT

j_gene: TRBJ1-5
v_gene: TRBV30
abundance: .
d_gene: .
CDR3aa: CAWSVQGNHPPQHF
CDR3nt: TGTGCCTGGAGTGTACAGGGAAATCACCCGCCCCAGCATTTT

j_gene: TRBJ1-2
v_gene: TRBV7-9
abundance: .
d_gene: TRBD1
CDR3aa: CASSPGQNYGYTF
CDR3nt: TGTGCCAGCAGCCCGGGACAGAACTATGGCTACACCTTC

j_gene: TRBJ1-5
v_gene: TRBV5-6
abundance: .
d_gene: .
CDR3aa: CASSLLGRESNQPQHF
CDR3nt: TGTGCCAGCAGCTTGCTGGGCAGGGAGAGCAATCAGCCCCAGCATTTT

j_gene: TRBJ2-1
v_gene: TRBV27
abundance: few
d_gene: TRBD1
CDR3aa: CASSSRTGSYNEQFF
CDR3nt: TGTGCCAGCAGTTCCAGGACAGGCTCCTACAATGAGCAGTTCTTC

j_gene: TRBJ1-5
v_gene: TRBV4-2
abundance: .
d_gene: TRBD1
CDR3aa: CASSPRGSNNQPQHF
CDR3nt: TGTGCCAGCAGCCCCAGGGGGAGTAACAATCAGCCCCAGCATTTT

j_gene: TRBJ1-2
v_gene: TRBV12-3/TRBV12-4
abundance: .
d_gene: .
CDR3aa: CASSLVVSYGYTF
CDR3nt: TGTGCCAGCAGTTTAGTCGTCAGCTATGGCTACACCTTC

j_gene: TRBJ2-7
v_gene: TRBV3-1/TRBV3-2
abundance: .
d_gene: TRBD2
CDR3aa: CASSPGLGTYEQYF
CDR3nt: TGTGCCAGCAGCCCTGGACTAGGAACCTACGAGCAGTACTTC

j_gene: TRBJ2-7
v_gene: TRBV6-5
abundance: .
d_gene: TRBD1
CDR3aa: CASRKTGKTDYEQYF
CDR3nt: TGTGCCAGCAGAAAGACAGGGAAGACGGACTACGAGCAGTACTTC

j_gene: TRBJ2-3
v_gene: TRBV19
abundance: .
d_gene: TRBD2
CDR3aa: CASSKAGGLLFDTDTQYF
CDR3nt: TGTGCCAGTAGTAAAGCGGGGGGGCTCCTCTTCGACACAGATACGCAGTATTTT

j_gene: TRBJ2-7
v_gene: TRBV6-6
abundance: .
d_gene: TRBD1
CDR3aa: CASSWDSYEQYF
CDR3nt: TGTGCCAGCAGTTGGGACAGCTACGAGCAGTACTTC

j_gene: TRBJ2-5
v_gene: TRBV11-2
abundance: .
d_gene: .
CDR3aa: CASSLGGGIQETQYF
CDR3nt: TGTGCCAGCAGCTTAGGTGGCGGTATCCAAGAGACCCAGTACTTC

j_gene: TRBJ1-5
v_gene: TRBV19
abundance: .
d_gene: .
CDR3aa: CASTSAGGHSNQPQHF
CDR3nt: TGTGCCAGCACTTCCGCGGGAGGCCATAGCAATCAGCCCCAGCATTTT

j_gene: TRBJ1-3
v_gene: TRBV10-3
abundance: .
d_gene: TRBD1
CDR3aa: CATRQGSSGNTIYF
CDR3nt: TGTGCCACCCGACAGGGCTCCTCTGGAAACACCATATATTTT

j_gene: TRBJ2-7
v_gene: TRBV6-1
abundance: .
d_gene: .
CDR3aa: CASSAIGTPRYYEQYF
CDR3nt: TGTGCCAGCAGTGCGATAGGGACTCCACGATACTACGAGCAGTACTTC

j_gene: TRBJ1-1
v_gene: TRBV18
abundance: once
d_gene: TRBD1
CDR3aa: CASSPTGVKVNTEAFF
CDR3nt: TGTGCCAGCTCACCTACAGGGGTGAAAGTGAACACTGAAGCTTTCTTT

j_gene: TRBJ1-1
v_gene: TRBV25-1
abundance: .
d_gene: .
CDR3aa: CASSENTEAFF
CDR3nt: TGTGCCAGCAGTGAGAACACTGAAGCTTTCTTT

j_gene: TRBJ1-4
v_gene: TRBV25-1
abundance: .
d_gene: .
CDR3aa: CASSDRGGEKLFF
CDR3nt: TGTGCCAGCAGTGACAGGGGAGGAGAAAAACTGTTTTTT

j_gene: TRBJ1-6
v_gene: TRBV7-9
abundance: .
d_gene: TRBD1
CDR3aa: CASSPYEGADSPLHF
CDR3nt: TGTGCCAGCAGCCCCTACGAGGGGGCGGATTCACCCCTCCACTTT

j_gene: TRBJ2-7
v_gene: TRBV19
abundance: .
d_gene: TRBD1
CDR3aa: CASSRQGGYEQYF
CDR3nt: TGTGCCAGTAGTAGACAGGGGGGCTACGAGCAGTACTTC

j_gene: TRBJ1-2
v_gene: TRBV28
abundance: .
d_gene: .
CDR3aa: CASSPPLNRYGYTF
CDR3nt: TGTGCCAGCAGTCCCCCACTAAATCGGTATGGCTACACCTTC

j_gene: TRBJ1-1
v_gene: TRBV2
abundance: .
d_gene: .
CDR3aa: CASSRGDSTEAFF
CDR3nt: TGTGCCAGCAGTCGCGGCGACAGCACTGAAGCTTTCTTT

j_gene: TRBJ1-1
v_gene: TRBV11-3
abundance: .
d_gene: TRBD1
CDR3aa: CASSYARDRGFNEAFF
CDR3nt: TGTGCCAGCAGCTACGCCCGGGACAGGGGATTTAATGAAGCTTTCTTT

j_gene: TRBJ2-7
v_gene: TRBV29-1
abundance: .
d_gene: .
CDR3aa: CSALTGNLYEQYF
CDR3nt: TGCAGCGCTTTAACAGGGAATTTGTACGAGCAGTACTTC

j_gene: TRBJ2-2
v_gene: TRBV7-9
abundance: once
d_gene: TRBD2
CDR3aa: CASSSLAGDPGELFF
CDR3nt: TGTGCCAGCAGCTCACTAGCGGGAGATCCCGGGGAGCTGTTTTTT

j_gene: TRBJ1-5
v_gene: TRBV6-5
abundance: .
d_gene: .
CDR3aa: CASSPRRTQPQHF
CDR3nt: TGTGCCAGCAGTCCCCGAAGAACACAGCCCCAGCATTTT

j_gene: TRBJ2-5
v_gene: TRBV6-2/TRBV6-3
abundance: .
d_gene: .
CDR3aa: CASSNHHGGQETQYF
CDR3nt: TGTGCCAGCAGCAACCACCATGGCGGCCAAGAGACCCAGTACTTC

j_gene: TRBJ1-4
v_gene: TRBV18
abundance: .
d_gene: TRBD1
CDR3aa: CASSPRDDRANEKLFF
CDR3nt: TGTGCCAGCTCACCACGGGATGACAGGGCTAATGAAAAACTGTTTTTT

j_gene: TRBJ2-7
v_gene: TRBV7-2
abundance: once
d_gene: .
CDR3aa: CASSFSRQSYEQYF
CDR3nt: TGTGCCAGCAGCTTCTCAAGGCAATCCTACGAGCAGTACTTC

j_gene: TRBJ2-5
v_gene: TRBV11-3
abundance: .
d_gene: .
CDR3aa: CASSLNPAQETQYF
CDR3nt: TGTGCCAGCAGCTTAAATCCGGCGCAAGAGACCCAGTACTTC

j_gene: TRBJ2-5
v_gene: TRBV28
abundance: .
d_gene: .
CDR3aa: CASSLEGNLQETQYF
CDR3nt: TGTGCCAGCAGTTTGGAGGGTAACCTTCAAGAGACCCAGTACTTC

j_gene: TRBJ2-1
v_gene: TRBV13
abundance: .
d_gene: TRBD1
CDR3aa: CASSTDRASNNEQFF
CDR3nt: TGTGCCAGCAGCACCGACAGGGCCTCTAACAATGAGCAGTTCTTC

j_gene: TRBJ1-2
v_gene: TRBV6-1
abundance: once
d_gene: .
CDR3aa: CASSEGGGRLGYTF
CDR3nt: TGTGCCAGCAGTGAAGGGGGGGGGCGTCTTGGCTACACCTTC

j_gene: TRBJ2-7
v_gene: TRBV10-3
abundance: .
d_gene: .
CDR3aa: CAISGPEGYEQYF
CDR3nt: TGTGCCATCAGTGGACCCGAGGGCTACGAGCAGTACTTC

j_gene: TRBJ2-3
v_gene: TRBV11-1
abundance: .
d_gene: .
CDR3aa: CASSLAGGAGTDTQYF
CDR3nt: TGTGCCAGCAGCTTAGCGGGGGGCGCGGGCACAGATACGCAGTATTTT

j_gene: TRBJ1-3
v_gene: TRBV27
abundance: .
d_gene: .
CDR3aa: CASSLTATSSGNTIYF
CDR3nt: TGTGCCAGCAGTTTGACAGCGACTAGCTCTGGAAACACCATATATTTT

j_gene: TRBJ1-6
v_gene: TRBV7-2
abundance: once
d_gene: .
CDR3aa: CASSLKAGPNSPLHF
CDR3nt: TGTGCCAGCAGCTTAAAGGCAGGACCTAATTCACCCCTCCACTTT

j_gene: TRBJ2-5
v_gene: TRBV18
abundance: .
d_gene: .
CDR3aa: CASSPTGSEETQYF
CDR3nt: TGTGCCAGCTCACCAACGGGTTCGGAAGAGACCCAGTACTTC

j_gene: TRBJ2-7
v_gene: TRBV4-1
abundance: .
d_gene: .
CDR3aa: CASSQAKVTGSYEQYF
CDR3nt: TGCGCCAGCAGCCAAGCTAAAGTCACGGGCTCCTACGAGCAGTACTTC

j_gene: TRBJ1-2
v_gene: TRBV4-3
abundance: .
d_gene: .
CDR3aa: CASSQGFGRSYNHPIYGYTF
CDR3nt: TGCGCCAGCAGCCAAGGGTTCGGCAGATCATACAACCATCCAATCTATGGCTACACCTTC

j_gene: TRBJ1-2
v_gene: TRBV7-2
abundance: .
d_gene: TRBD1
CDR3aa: CASSLGQGARGYTF
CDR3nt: TGTGCCAGCAGCTTAGGACAGGGGGCGCGGGGCTACACCTTC